This passage covers 25 T cell receptor beta chains from one sample sequenced in a study of CD8+ T cells in alopecia areata. RNA extraction was followed by reverse transcription into cDNA, which acted as the sequencing template. The repertoire was sequenced with immunoSEQ multiplex PCR; TCRdb's copy has only in-frame clones and lacks some. The sample lists about 180,000 clones; roughly 60% were seen once. Sample: CD4+ T cells sorted from blood, taken at week 0. The source of these receptors is a human donor with alopecia areata.

The chain uses TRBV29-1 and TRBJ1-2; D ambiguous. The germline V and J ends were trimmed by 6 bases and 2 bases, with 10 bases remaining between them. Germline lookup yields CDR1 SQVTM and CDR2 ANQGSEA. The CDR3 loop spans 12 amino acids. In nucleotides, the CDR3 is TGCAGCGTACGGACGGGAAACTATGGCTACACCTTC. It codes for CSVRTGNYGYTF.

This clone was seen a handful of times. The rearrangement uses TRBV19 and TRBJ2-1; D might be TRBD2 (6 bases). Germline CDR1 reads LNHDA; CDR2 reads SQIVND (reference sequence). CDR3 length equals 13 residues. The V end lost 5 bases, the J end lost 6 bases, and 11 bases lay between the germline ends. The DNA for the CDR3 is TGTGCCAGTAGTTCCTCCGGGGGCAATGAGCAGTTCTTC. Encoded protein: CASSSSGGNEQFF.

This clone was picked up a small number of times. The chain links TRBV30 to TRBJ2-2, with TRBD1 matching 7 bases. V shed 4 bases and J 3 bases; nucleotides not matched to a gene: 8. CDR1 and CDR2 from the germline V gene are GTSNPN and SVGIG (reference sequence). The CDR3 has 15 amino acids. CDR3 nucleotides: TGTGCCTGGACCGTACAGGGGTCGGACACCGGGGAGCTGTTTTTT. Translated: CAWTVQGSDTGELFF. Looking up the rest from reference TRBV30 and TRBJ2-2 gives the full variable domain: SQTIHQWPATLVQPVGSPLSLECTVEGTSNPNLYWYRQAAGRGLQLLFYSVGIGQISSEVPQNLSASRPQDRQFILSSKKLLLSDSGFYLCAWTVQGSDTGELFFGEGSRLTVL.

The chain links TRBV4-3 to TRBJ2-3, with 10 bases that match TRBD2. V lost 2 bases to trimming and J lost 1 base; unmatched junction nucleotides: 3. The germline V gene has CDR1 LGHNA and CDR2 YSLEER. This CDR3 is built from 16 residues. CDR3 protein: CASSQLAGAGTDTQYF. The CDR3 nucleotides read TGCGCCAGCAGCCAACTAGCGGGGGCCGGCACAGATACGCAGTATTTT.

The rearrangement joins TRBV7-2 to TRBJ2-7; the D gene is possibly TRBD2 (6 bases). V was clipped by 3 bases and J by 3 bases, with 12 bases between them. This CDR3 has 14 amino acids. From germline, CDR1 is SGHTA and CDR2 FQGNSA. CDR3 bases: TGTGCCAGCAGCTTGGGGGGAAGGGTCTACGAGCAGTACTTC. Its protein is CASSLGGRVYEQYF.

V gene TRBV20-1 combines with J gene TRBJ2-5, with TRBD1 identical over 7 bases. The germline V gene encodes CDR1 DFQATT and CDR2 SNEGSKA (reference sequence). The ends lost 2 bases at V and 13 bases at J; junction bases unmatched: 7. The CDR3 totals 11 residues. This CDR3 reads CSARSGDRVYF. The CDR3 nucleotides read TGCAGTGCTAGAAGCGGCGACAGGGTGTACTTC.

This clone was detected a few times. The chain is built from TRBV30 and TRBJ2-1, with D uncertain. Germline V gene lookup returns CDR1 GTSNPN and CDR2 SVGIG (reference sequence). The CDR3 consists of 12 residues. The ends were cut back, 5 bases at V and 8 bases at J, with 13 bases in the middle. The CDR3 nucleotides are TGTGCCTGGGTATCACAGCGCGATGAGCAGTTCTTC. This codes for CAWVSQRDEQFF.

V is TRBV19 and J is TRBJ2-3; 8 positions agree with TRBD2. Germline-derived CDR1 and CDR2 are LNHDA and SQIVND (reference sequence). CDR3 length: 16 amino acids. V gave up 3 bases and J gave up 6 bases; unmatched junction bases: 11. The CDR3 protein is CASSIRPSAGADTQYF. The CDR3, as DNA: TGTGCCAGTAGTATCCGCCCTTCAGCGGGGGCTGATACGCAGTATTTT. Together with reference TRBV19 and TRBJ2-3, the CDR3 gives the full variable domain: DGGITQSPKYLFRKEGQNVTLSCEQNLNHDAMYWYRQDPGQGLRLIYYSQIVNDFQKGDIAEGYSVSREKKESFPLTVTSAQKNPTAFYLCASSIRPSAGADTQYFGPGTRLTVL.

In this sample, this clone turned up a few times. This rearrangement joins TRBV10-3 to TRBJ2-7; TRBD1 agrees at 7 bases. J lost 3 bases, V lost 10 bases, and 3 bases had no gene match. The CDR3 is 11 amino acids. CDR1 is ENHRY and CDR2 is SYGVKD in the germline V gene. The CDR3 reads CATTGNYEQYF. The DNA for the CDR3 is TGTGCCACGACAGGGAACTACGAGCAGTACTTC.

The DNA of the CDR3 is TGTGCCAGCAGCGAGACTAGCGGGGGTTCCTACGAGCAGTACTTC. This codes for CASSETSGGSYEQYF. The chain combines TRBV14 with TRBJ2-7; 12 bases agree with TRBD2. The CDR3 runs 15 residues. Germline assignment: CDR1 SGHDN and CDR2 FVKESK. V was clipped by 5 bases and J by 1 base; unmatched bases: 3.

This clone was counted a single time. J is TRBJ1-1 and V is TRBV30, with a possible D match to TRBD1 (6 bases). This CDR3 spans 15 amino acids. The V end was cut by 6 bases, the J end by 6 bases, with 23 bases between. The germline V gene encodes CDR1 GTSNPN and CDR2 SVGIG (reference sequence). CDR3 amino acids: CACGASRRGSAEAFF. CDR3 sequence (DNA): TGTGCCTGCGGAGCTTCACGTAGGGGGAGCGCTGAAGCTTTCTTT.

The chain recombines TRBV11-2 with TRBJ2-3; either TRBD1 or TRBD2 may fit D (6 bases each). This CDR3 has 15 residues. Per the germline V gene, CDR1 is SGHAT and CDR2 is FQNNGV. Trimming shortened V by 3 bases and J by 6 bases, and 16 bases separated the two germline ends. As DNA, the CDR3 is TGTGCCAGCAGCTTGGTCGGGGGCAGGGCGGATACGCAGTATTTT. Protein: CASSLVGGRADTQYF.

With respect to this clone: Additional DNA sequences in this sample encode the identical CDR3. The genes are TRBV30 and TRBJ1-5; unclear D gene. Trimming stripped 0 bases from V and 8 bases from J, with 8 bases between. The CDR3 totals 12 residues. Germline CDR1 and CDR2: GTSNPN and SVGIG (reference sequence). In DNA, the CDR3 is TGTGCCTGGAGTGTACCGGGGAAGCCCCAGCATTTT. Translation: CAWSVPGKPQHF. The entire variable domain, with the rest obtained from reference TRBV30 and TRBJ1-5, is as follows: SQTIHQWPATLVQPVGSPLSLECTVEGTSNPNLYWYRQAAGRGLQLLFYSVGIGQISSEVPQNLSASRPQDRQFILSSKKLLLSDSGFYLCAWSVPGKPQHFGDGTRLSIL.

V gene TRBV5-1 combines with J gene TRBJ2-5; D is possibly TRBD1 (5 bases). The length of the CDR3 is 15 residues. The ends were cut back, 1 base at V and 2 bases at J, with 12 bases in the middle. Germline loops: CDR1 SGHRS, CDR2 YFSETQ. DNA for the CDR3: TGCGCCAGCAGCTTGCAGCCAGGGTGGCAAGAGACCCAGTACTTC. Translating it yields CASSLQPGWQETQYF.

This clone was recorded a few times. The V and J genes are TRBV5-6 and TRBJ1-5; D gene ambiguous. This CDR3 is 12 amino acids long. The germline V gene has CDR1 SGHDT and CDR2 YYEEEE. The V and J ends lost 4 bases and 6 bases respectively, with 8 bases between them. For the CDR3, the DNA is TGTGCCAGCAGCCTGATAGGTCAGCCCCAGCATTTT. It specifies CASSLIGQPQHF.

This sequence joins TRBV29-1 and TRBJ1-2; TRBD1 is a possible D gene (5 bases). The CDR3 runs to 13 residues. Trimming took 3 bases from V and 3 from J, leaving 11 bases between them. CDR1 SQVTM and CDR2 ANQGSEA come from the germline V gene. In DNA, the CDR3 is TGCAGCGTTGATCTGCAGGGTGACTATGGCTACACCTTC. Translation gives CSVDLQGDYGYTF.

This chain's CDR3 is CASSWDLETQYF. CDR3 DNA sequence: TGCGCCAGCAGCTGGGACTTGGAGACCCAGTACTTC. J is TRBJ2-5 and V is TRBV5-1; tentatively, D is TRBD2 (6 bases). Germline values: CDR1 SGHRS, CDR2 YFSETQ. V was cut by 3 bases and J by 5 bases, with 8 bases left in between. The CDR3 is made up of 12 amino acids.

This clone occurred a few times. The V call is TRBV30, the J call TRBJ1-2; 9 positions match TRBD1. V trimming: 2 bases; J trimming: 4 bases; junction bases outside the gene matches: 5. From germline, CDR1 is GTSNPN and CDR2 SVGIG (reference sequence). This CDR3 region has 14 residues. The CDR3 is CAWSTGQGGYGYTF. CDR3 nucleotides: TGTGCCTGGAGTACGGGACAGGGCGGCTATGGCTACACCTTC.

This clone was observed a handful of times. The chain uses TRBV25-1 and TRBJ2-7; the match to TRBD1 covers 10 bases. V dropped 4 bases and J dropped 3; count of bases not matched to a gene: 0. This CDR3 comprises 13 residues. Germline V gene lookup returns CDR1 MGHDK and CDR2 SYGVNS. CDR3 coding DNA: TGTGCCAGCAGTGGGGACAGGGGCTACGAGCAGTACTTC. Translating it yields CASSGDRGYEQYF.

The V gene is TRBV6-5, the J gene TRBJ1-4, with D perhaps TRBD1 (5 bases). The V end was cut by 0 bases, the J end by 3 bases, with 11 bases between. The CDR3 runs 16 residues. Germline V gives CDR1 MNHEY, CDR2 SVGAGI. CDR3 loop: CASSYSTVIANEKLFF. CDR3 in DNA: TGTGCCAGCAGTTACTCGACAGTCATCGCTAATGAAAAACTGTTTTTT.

The chain uses TRBV7-2 and TRBJ2-3; D perhaps matches TRBD2 (5 bases). The germline V gene has CDR1 SGHTA and CDR2 FQGNSA. The CDR3 runs 15 residues. V lost 1 base and J 2 bases, leaving 10 bases between the germline ends. The CDR3 DNA reads TGTGCCAGCAGCTTAGGCCCGGGATACACAGATACGCAGTATTTT. Encoded protein: CASSLGPGYTDTQYF.

The sample holds one count of this clone. This chain uses TRBV2 with TRBJ1-1; 8 nucleotides agree with TRBD1. The CDR3 is 17 amino acids. The trim removed 6 bases at V and 5 bases at J, leaving 17 bases unmatched. Germline V lookup: CDR1 SNHLY, CDR2 FYNNEI. CDR3 sequence: CASSVLGQGAIGTEAFF. The CDR3 DNA reads as TGTGCCAGCAGCGTACTCGGGCAGGGGGCCATTGGAACTGAAGCTTTCTTT.

This sequence joins TRBV29-1 and TRBJ1-1; D ambiguous. V gave up 5 bases and J gave up 5 bases, with 18 bases separating them. Germline values: CDR1 SQVTM, CDR2 ANQGSEA. CDR3 length: 14 residues. CDR3 DNA sequence: TGCAGCGTTAGCGTGTGGGGAATGGATACTGAAGCTTTCTTT. Translating gives CSVSVWGMDTEAFF. Full variable domain (outside the CDR3, taken from reference TRBV29-1 and TRBJ1-1): SAVISQKPSRDICQRGTSLTIQCQVDSQVTMMFWYRQQPGQSLTLIATANQGSEATYESGFVIDKFPISRPNLTFSTLTVSNMSPEDSSIYLCSVSVWGMDTEAFFGQGTRLTVV.

The chain combines TRBV19 with TRBJ1-2; no reliable D call. CDR3 size: 11 residues. Looked up from germline, CDR1 is LNHDA and CDR2 is SQIVND (reference sequence). V was cut by 5 bases and J by 5 bases, with 6 bases left in between. The CDR3 bases are TGTGCCAGTAGTCGGGGATATGGCTACACCTTC. Residues: CASSRGYGYTF.

The chain uses TRBV27 and TRBJ2-2; D is undetermined. In germline, CDR1 is MNHEY, CDR2 SMNVEV (reference sequence). The CDR3 consists of 14 residues. V was pared by 3 bases and J by 4 bases, with 9 bases between. CDR3 DNA: TGTGCCAGCAGTTTGCGGCGGTTCACCGGGGAGCTGTTTTTT. It translates to CASSLRRFTGELFF.